This entry lists 21 T cell receptor beta chains sequenced from one sample in a study of human T cells and chemical hapten exposure. TCRdb independently ran MiXCR on the RACE reads; one entry per CDR3 protein. The table shows 300,000 to 400,000 distinct CDR3 sequences, with about 7% occurring only once. Time point meaning: patch test 1, 2 weeks after DPC sensitization. Treatment given: therapeutic diphenylcyclopropenone sensitization with weekly scalp DPC. The sequencing here drew on whole blood, taken in connection with sensitization to the hapten diphenylcyclopropenone (DPC). The receptor set was obtained from a woman younger than 35 with alopecia areata. Some clones in this sample may be carry-over from other donors' samples.

This clonotype was picked up many times. The gene calls are TRBV3-1 and TRBJ1-6; D is unresolved. The CDR3 is 13 residues long. CDR1 is LGHDT, CDR2 YNNKEL, per germline (reference sequence). The V end lost 6 bases, the J end lost 10 bases, and 13 bases lay between the germline ends. The CDR3 spells CASSPARRSPLHF. For the CDR3, the DNA is TGTGCCAGCAGTCCCGCTCGGCGGTCACCCCTCCACTTT. The full variable domain, in which reference TRBV3-1 and TRBJ1-6 provide the parts outside the CDR3, is DTAVSQTPKYLVTQMGNDKSIKCEQNLGHDTMYWYKQDSKKFLKIMFSYNNKELIINETVPNRFSPKSPDKAHLNLHINSLELGDSAVYFCASSPARRSPLHFGNGTRLTVT.

The table lists this clonotype with a few counts. The chain uses TRBV18 and TRBJ2-1; D is tentatively TRBD1 or TRBD2 (5 bases each). With 3 bases removed from V and 9 bases from J, the gap between germline ends came to 9 bases. This CDR3 spans 12 amino acids. The germline CDR1 and CDR2 sequences are KGHSH and LQKENI. In DNA, the CDR3 is TGTGCCAGCTCACCGTCGGGGCCTGAGCAGTTCTTC. Translation: CASSPSGPEQFF.

J is TRBJ1-4 and V is TRBV24-1; 8 bases fit TRBD1. The CDR3 has 15 residues. Unmatched junction bases numbered 4, after V lost 5 bases and J lost 3 bases. Germline V gene sequence: CDR1 KGHDR, CDR2 SFDVKD. DNA of the CDR3: TGTGCCACCAGTGGGCAGGGGGCAGCTAATGAAAAACTGTTTTTT. Encoded protein: CATSGQGAANEKLFF.

The chain employs TRBV6-2 or TRBV6-3 and TRBJ1-2; tentative D call: TRBD1 (6 bases). V was trimmed by 6 bases and J by 4 bases, leaving 15 bases between them. This CDR3 is built from 14 residues. Germline CDR1 is MNHEY and CDR2 is SVGEGT. CDR3 in amino acids: CASRNGQRSYGYTF. The CDR3 coding sequence is TGTGCCAGCAGGAACGGACAGAGAAGCTATGGCTACACCTTC.

This clonotype was found once. The rearrangement joins TRBV15 to TRBJ1-2; TRBD1 matches 7 bases. The CDR3 contains 14 residues. The ends lost 0 bases at V and 7 bases at J; junction bases unmatched: 5. Per germline, CDR1 LNHNV and CDR2 YYDKDF (reference sequence). Here the CDR3 reads CATSRDSTGVGYTF. The CDR3 nucleotides read TGTGCCACCAGCAGAGATAGCACAGGGGTTGGCTACACCTTC.

The sample holds a few counts of this clonotype. The chain couples TRBV18 to TRBJ1-2, with D unresolved. Per the germline V gene, CDR1 is KGHSH and CDR2 is LQKENI. Trimming stripped 3 bases from V and 3 bases from J, with 2 bases between. The CDR3 is made up of 11 amino acids. CDR3 residues: CASSPDYGYTF. The CDR3 nucleotides are TGTGCCAGCTCACCCGACTATGGCTACACCTTC. Full variable domain (outside the CDR3, taken from reference TRBV18 and TRBJ1-2): NAGVMQNPRHLVRRRGQEARLRCSPMKGHSHVYWYRQLPEEGLKFMVYLQKENIIDESGMPKERFSAEFPKEGPSILRIQQVVRGDSAAYFCASSPDYGYTFGSGTRLTVV.

The chain recombines TRBV5-5 with TRBJ2-7, with D maybe TRBD1 (6 bases). CDR3 length equals 12 residues. The V gene lost 2 bases and the J gene lost 4 bases, with 7 bases spanning the gap. Per the germline V gene, CDR1 is SGHKS and CDR2 is YYEKEE (reference sequence). CDR3 region: CASSFTGYEQYF. As DNA, the CDR3 is TGTGCCAGCAGCTTTACAGGGTACGAGCAGTACTTC.

This chain's CDR3 is CASSLLRTPNYGYTF. CDR3 sequence (DNA): TGTGCCAGCAGCTTACTCCGGACACCTAACTATGGCTACACCTTC. The rearrangement uses TRBV13 and TRBJ1-2; the D gene is possibly TRBD1 (5 bases). Germline values: CDR1 PRHDT, CDR2 FYEKMQ (reference sequence). V lost 2 bases and J 0 bases, leaving 10 bases between the germline ends. There are 15 residues in the CDR3.

This clonotype occurred a few times. This chain uses TRBV5-6 with TRBJ1-5; D gene unclear. Trimming took off 2 bases at V and 3 bases at J, with 9 bases between the two ends. Germline CDR1 and CDR2: SGHDT and YYEEEE. The CDR3 contains 14 residues. The CDR3 protein is CASSFLGNNQPQHF. CDR3 nucleotide sequence: TGTGCCAGCAGCTTCCTGGGAAACAATCAGCCCCAGCATTTT. Together with reference TRBV5-6 and TRBJ1-5, the CDR3 gives the full variable domain: DAGVTQSPTHLIKTRGQQVTLRCSPKSGHDTVSWYQQALGQGPQFIFQYYEEEERQRGNFPDRFSGHQFPNYSSELNVNALLLGDSALYLCASSFLGNNQPQHFGDGTRLSIL.

This clonotype was seen only a few times. V usage is TRBV6-2 or TRBV6-3 and J usage is TRBJ1-1; possibly TRBD1 for D (6 bases). The V gene lost 0 bases and the J gene lost 0 bases, with 11 bases spanning the gap. Germline V CDR1 and CDR2: MNHEY, SVGEGT. CDR3 length equals 16 residues. In nucleotides, the CDR3 is TGTGCCAGCAGTTACTCACCCGGACAGTTGAACACTGAAGCTTTCTTT. Translating gives CASSYSPGQLNTEAFF.

This clonotype was found many times. This chain joins TRBV6-1 and TRBJ2-1; no clear D gene. The CDR3 runs to 14 residues. CDR1 MNHNS and CDR2 SASEGT come from the germline V gene. Trimming took off 1 base at V and 6 bases at J, with 10 bases between the two ends. CDR3 DNA sequence: TGTGCCAGCAGTGAAGGCTATCCTACCAATGAGCAGTTCTTC. Its translation: CASSEGYPTNEQFF.

This clonotype showed up many times. V and J are TRBV7-9 and TRBJ2-5; 9 nucleotides align to TRBD1. This CDR3 contains 15 residues. With V trimmed by 5 bases and J by 1 base, 5 bases remained unmatched. Germline CDR1 and CDR2: SEHNR and FQNEAQ (reference sequence). The CDR3 region is CASSPGTGTQETQYF. The CDR3 coding sequence is TGTGCCAGCAGCCCGGGGACAGGGACCCAAGAGACCCAGTACTTC.

This clonotype was detected many times. The genes are TRBV5-1 and TRBJ2-3; perhaps TRBD1 as D (6 bases). The CDR3 totals 15 residues. V lost 4 bases and J lost 11, with 23 bases in between. Germline V lookup: CDR1 SGHRS, CDR2 YFSETQ. The CDR3 protein is CASSTDQGSDVVQYF. CDR3 DNA sequence: TGCGCCAGCAGCACCGACCAGGGGAGTGATGTTGTGCAGTATTTT.

The gene calls are TRBV20-1 and TRBJ1-2; 7 positions agree with TRBD1. This CDR3 has 13 residues. V lost 0 bases, J lost 4 bases, and 2 bases stayed unmatched. The germline V gene has CDR1 DFQATT and CDR2 SNEGSKA (reference sequence). The CDR3 region is CSARDRTGYGYTF. CDR3 nucleotide sequence: TGCAGTGCTAGAGATAGGACAGGCTATGGCTACACCTTC.

This clonotype was detected many times. This rearrangement joins TRBV5-8 to TRBJ2-6; no reliable D call. CDR3 length: 16 residues. Per the germline V gene, CDR1 is SGHTS and CDR2 is YDEGEE. V was clipped by 6 bases and J by 2 bases, with 15 bases between them. DNA for the CDR3: TGTGCCAGCACCTCACCAAGGTTAACTGGGGCCAACGTCCTGACTTTC. This encodes CASTSPRLTGANVLTF. Full variable domain (rest looked up from reference TRBV5-8 and TRBJ2-6): EAGVTQSPTHLIKTRGQQATLRCSPISGHTSVYWYQQALGLGLQFLLWYDEGEERNRGNFPPRFSGRQFPNYSSELNVNALELEDSALYLCASTSPRLTGANVLTFGAGSRLTVL.

The CDR3 loop reads CSARARGSGNTIYF. In DNA, the CDR3 is TGCAGTGCTAGGGCCAGGGGCTCTGGAAACACCATATATTTT. This chain uses TRBV20-1 with TRBJ1-3, with D possibly matching TRBD1 (6 bases). The CDR3 totals 14 residues. Germline lookup yields CDR1 DFQATT and CDR2 SNEGSKA (reference sequence). Deletions cut 3 bases from V and 0 bases from J, with 9 bases between.

This sequence joins TRBV6-6 and TRBJ2-3; D is ambiguous. Looked up from germline, CDR1 is MNHNY and CDR2 is SVGAGI (reference sequence). The CDR3 totals 15 residues. The V end lost 6 bases, the J end lost 2 bases, and 15 bases lay between the germline ends. This CDR3 reads CASRHNDMSTDTQYF. CDR3 in DNA: TGTGCCAGCAGACACAACGATATGTCCACAGATACGCAGTATTTT.

The chain couples TRBV4-1 to TRBJ2-3; D not resolved. CDR3 length: 15 residues. Germline lookup yields CDR1 MGHRA and CDR2 YSYEKL. V shed 0 bases and J shed 4 bases, with 11 bases lying between them. DNA for the CDR3: TGCGCCAGCAGCCAAGACCCCCTAAATCCAGATACGCAGTATTTT. This sequence encodes CASSQDPLNPDTQYF.

This chain connects TRBV20-1 to TRBJ1-5; perhaps TRBD1 as D (5 bases). Germline CDR1 reads DFQATT; CDR2 reads SNEGSKA (reference sequence). Trimming removed 0 bases from V and 3 bases from J, with 9 bases in between. The CDR3 sequence is 14 residues long. The CDR3 nucleotides read TGCAGTGCTAGAGATATGGACAACAATCAGCCCCAGCATTTT. Translating gives CSARDMDNNQPQHF.

The chain carries TRBV10-3 and TRBJ2-1; D is possibly TRBD1 (6 bases). The germline CDR1 and CDR2 sequences are ENHRY and SYGVKD. This CDR3 region has 16 residues. V was trimmed by 2 bases and J by 8 bases, leaving 19 bases between them. CDR3 region: CAISEDGTAGGDEQFF. CDR3 DNA sequence: TGTGCCATCAGTGAGGACGGGACCGCTGGGGGCGATGAGCAGTTCTTC.

The rearrangement joins TRBV9 to TRBJ2-3, with 10 bases aligning to TRBD2. V was clipped by 5 bases and J by 3 bases; unmatched bases: 6. Germline values: CDR1 SGDLS, CDR2 YYNGEE. This CDR3 is 15 amino acids long. In nucleotides, the CDR3 is TGTGCCAGCAGTTTTCTAGCGGGGGCTACAGATACGCAGTATTTT. This translates into CASSFLAGATDTQYF.